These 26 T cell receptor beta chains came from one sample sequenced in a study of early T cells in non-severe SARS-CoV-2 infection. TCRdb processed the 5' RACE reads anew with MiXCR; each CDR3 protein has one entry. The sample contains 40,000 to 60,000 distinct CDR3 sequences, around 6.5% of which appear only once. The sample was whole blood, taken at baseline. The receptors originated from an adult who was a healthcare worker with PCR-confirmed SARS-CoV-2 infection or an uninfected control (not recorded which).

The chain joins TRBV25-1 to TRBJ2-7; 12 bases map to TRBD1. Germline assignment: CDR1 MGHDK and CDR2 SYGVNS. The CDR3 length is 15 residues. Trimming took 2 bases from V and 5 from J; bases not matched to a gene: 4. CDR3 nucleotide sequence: TGTGCCAGCAGTGAACCCGGGACAGGGGGCCACGAGCAGTACTTC. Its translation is CASSEPGTGGHEQYF.

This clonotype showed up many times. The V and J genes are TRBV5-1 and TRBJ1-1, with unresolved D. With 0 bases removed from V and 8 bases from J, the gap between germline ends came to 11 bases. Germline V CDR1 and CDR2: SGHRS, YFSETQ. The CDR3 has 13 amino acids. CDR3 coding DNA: TGCGCCAGCAGCTTGGTTTTGGATTCCGAAGCTTTCTTT. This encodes CASSLVLDSEAFF.

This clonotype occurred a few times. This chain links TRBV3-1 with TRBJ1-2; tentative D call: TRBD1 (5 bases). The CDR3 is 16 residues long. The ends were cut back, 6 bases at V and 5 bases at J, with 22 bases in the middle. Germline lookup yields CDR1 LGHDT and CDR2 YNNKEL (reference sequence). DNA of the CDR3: TGTGCCAGCAGTCCATACCAACCGGGGCTCGGGTATGGCTACACCTTC. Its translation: CASSPYQPGLGYGYTF.

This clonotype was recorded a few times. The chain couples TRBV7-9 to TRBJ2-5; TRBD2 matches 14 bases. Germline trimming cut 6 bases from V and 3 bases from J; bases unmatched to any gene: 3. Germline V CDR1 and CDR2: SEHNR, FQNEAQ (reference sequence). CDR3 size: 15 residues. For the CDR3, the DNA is TGTGCCAGCAGTCGGACTAGCGGGGGGAAAGAGACCCAGTACTTC. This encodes CASSRTSGGKETQYF.

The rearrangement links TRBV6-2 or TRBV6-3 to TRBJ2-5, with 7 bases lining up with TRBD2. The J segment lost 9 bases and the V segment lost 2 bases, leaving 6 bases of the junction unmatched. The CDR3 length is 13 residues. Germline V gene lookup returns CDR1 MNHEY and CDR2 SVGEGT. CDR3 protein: CASSYGLGGAQYF. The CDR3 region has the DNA TGTGCCAGCAGTTACGGTCTGGGAGGGGCCCAGTACTTC.

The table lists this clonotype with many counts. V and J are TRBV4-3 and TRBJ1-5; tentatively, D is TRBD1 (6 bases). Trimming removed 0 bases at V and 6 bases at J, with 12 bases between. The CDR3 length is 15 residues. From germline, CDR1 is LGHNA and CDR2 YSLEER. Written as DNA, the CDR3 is TGCGCCAGCAGCCAAGATAGAGGGGGTAGTCAGCCCCAGCATTTT. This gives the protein CASSQDRGGSQPQHF.

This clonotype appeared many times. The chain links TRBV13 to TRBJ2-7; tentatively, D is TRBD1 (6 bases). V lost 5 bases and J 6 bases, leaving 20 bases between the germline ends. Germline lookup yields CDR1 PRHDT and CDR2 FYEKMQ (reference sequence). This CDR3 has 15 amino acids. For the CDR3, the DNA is TGTGCCAGCAGCATTTTCGACAGGTCCCCCACCGAGCAGTACTTC. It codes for CASSIFDRSPTEQYF. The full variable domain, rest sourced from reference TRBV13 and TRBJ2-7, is AAGVIQSPRHLIKEKRETATLKCYPIPRHDTVYWYQQGPGQDPQFLISFYEKMQSDKGSIPDRFSAQQFSDYHSELNMSSLELGDSALYFCASSIFDRSPTEQYFGPGTRLTVT.

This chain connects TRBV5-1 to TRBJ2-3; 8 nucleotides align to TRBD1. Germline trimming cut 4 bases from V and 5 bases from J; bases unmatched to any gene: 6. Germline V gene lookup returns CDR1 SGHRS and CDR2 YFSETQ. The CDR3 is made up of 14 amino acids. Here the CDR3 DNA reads TGCGCCAGCAGCCCCGGACAGGGAGGAGATACGCAGTATTTT. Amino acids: CASSPGQGGDTQYF.

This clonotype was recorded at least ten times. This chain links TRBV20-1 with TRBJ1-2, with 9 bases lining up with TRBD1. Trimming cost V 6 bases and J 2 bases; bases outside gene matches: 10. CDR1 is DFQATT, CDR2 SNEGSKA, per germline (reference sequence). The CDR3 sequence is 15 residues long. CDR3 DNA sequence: TGCAGTGCCGGGAGTCGGACAGGGGCGAACTATGGCTACACCTTC. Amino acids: CSAGSRTGANYGYTF.

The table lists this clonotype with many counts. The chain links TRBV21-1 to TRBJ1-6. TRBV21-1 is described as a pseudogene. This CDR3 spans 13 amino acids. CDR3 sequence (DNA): TGTGCCAGCAGCAAAGAAAAGAATTCACCCCTCCACTTT. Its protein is CASSKEKNSPLHF.

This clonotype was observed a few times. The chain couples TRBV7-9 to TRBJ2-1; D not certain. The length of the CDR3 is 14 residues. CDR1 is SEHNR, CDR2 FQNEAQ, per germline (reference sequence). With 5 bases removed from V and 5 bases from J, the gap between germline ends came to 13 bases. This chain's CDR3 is CASSPRLIDNEQFF. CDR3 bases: TGTGCCAGCAGCCCAAGACTTATCGACAATGAGCAGTTCTTC.

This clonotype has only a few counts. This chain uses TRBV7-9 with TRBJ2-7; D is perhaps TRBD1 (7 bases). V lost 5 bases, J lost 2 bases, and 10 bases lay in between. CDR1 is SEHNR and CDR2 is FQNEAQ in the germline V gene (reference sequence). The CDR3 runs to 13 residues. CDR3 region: CASSAGTAYEQYF. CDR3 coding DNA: TGTGCCAGCAGCGCGGGGACAGCCTACGAGCAGTACTTC.

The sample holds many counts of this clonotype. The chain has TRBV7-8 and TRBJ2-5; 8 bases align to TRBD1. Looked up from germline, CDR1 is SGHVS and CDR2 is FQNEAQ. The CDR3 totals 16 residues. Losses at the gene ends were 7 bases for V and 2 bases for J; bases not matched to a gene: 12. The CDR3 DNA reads TGTGCCAGCACCAAAGAAGGGACAGGCCCGCAAGAGACCCAGTACTTC. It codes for CASTKEGTGPQETQYF.

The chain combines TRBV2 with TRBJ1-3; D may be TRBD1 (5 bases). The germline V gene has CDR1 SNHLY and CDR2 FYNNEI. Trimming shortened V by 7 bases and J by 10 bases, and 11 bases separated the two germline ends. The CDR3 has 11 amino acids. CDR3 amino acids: CASKGTLTIYF. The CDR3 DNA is TGTGCCAGCAAAGGGACTTTGACCATATATTTT.

The CDR3 DNA reads TGCGCCAGCAGCTTGGCCTCAGGAACAGGGTCTGCCACCGGGGAGCTGTTTTTT. It translates to CASSLASGTGSATGELFF. The chain combines TRBV5-1 with TRBJ2-2, with D tentatively TRBD1 (6 bases). Germline CDR1 reads SGHRS; CDR2 reads YFSETQ. Trimming cost V 0 bases and J 4 bases, with 19 bases left between them. The length of the CDR3 is 18 residues.

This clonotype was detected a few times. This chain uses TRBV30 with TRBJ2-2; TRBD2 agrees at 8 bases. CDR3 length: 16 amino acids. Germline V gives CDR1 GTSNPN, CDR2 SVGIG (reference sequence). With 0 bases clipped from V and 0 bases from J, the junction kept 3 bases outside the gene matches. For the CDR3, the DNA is TGTGCCTGGAGTGTACGGGGACTAGCGAACACCGGGGAGCTGTTTTTT. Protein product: CAWSVRGLANTGELFF.

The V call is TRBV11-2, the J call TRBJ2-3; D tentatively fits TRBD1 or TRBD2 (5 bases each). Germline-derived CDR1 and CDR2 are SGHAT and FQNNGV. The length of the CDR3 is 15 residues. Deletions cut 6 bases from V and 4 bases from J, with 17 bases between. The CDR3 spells CASSPPGLASDTQYF. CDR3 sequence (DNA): TGTGCCAGCAGTCCCCCGGGGCTAGCCTCAGATACGCAGTATTTT.

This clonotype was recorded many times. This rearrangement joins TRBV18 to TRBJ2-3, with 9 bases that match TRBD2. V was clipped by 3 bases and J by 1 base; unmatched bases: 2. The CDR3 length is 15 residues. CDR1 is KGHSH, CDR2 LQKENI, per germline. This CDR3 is CASSPVAGGTDTQYF. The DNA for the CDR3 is TGTGCCAGCTCACCCGTAGCGGGAGGCACAGATACGCAGTATTTT.

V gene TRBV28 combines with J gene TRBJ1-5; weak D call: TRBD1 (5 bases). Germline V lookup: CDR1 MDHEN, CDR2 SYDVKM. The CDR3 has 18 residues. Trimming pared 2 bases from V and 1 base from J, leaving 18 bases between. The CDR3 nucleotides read TGTGCCAGCAGTTTAGTTCAGGGAGACTTCTTGAGCAATCAGCCCCAGCATTTT. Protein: CASSLVQGDFLSNQPQHF.

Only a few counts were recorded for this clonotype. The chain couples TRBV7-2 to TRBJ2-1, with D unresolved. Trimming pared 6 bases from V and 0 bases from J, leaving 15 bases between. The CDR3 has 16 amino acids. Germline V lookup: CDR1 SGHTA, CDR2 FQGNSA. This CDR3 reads CASRRAPGLSYNEQFF. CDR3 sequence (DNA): TGTGCCAGCAGAAGAGCCCCCGGGCTCTCCTACAATGAGCAGTTCTTC.

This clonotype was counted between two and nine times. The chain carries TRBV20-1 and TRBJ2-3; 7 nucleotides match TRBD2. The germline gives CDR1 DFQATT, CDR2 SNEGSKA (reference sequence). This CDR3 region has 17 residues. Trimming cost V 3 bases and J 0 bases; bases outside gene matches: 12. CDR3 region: CSASLGQRGASTDTQYF. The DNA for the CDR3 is TGCAGTGCTAGTTTAGGCCAGCGGGGTGCTAGCACAGATACGCAGTATTTT.

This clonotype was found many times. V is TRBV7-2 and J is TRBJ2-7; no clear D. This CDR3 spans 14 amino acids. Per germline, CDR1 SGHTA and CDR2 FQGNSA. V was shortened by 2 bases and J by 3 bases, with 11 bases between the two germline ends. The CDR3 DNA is TGTGCCAGCAGCTTACCTCCCCCCCGCTACGAGCAGTACTTC. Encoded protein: CASSLPPPRYEQYF.

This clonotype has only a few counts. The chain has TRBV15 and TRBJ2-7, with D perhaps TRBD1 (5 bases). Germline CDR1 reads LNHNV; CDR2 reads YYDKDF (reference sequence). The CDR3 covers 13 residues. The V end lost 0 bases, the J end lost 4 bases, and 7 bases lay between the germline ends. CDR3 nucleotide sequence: TGTGCCACCAGCAGAGAGAGACAGTACGAGCAGTACTTC. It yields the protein CATSRERQYEQYF. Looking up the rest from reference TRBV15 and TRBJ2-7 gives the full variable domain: DAMVIQNPRYQVTQFGKPVTLSCSQTLNHNVMYWYQQKSSQAPKLLFHYYDKDFNNEADTPDNFQSRRPNTSFCFLDIRSPGLGDTAMYLCATSRERQYEQYFGPGTRLTVT.

As DNA, the CDR3 is TGCGCCAGCAGTTACTCCCCTGTGGGGACTGAAGCTTTCTTT. Translated: CASSYSPVGTEAFF. V gene TRBV5-1 combines with J gene TRBJ1-1; D is undetermined. With 5 bases removed from V and 5 bases from J, the gap between germline ends came to 16 bases. Per germline, CDR1 SGHRS and CDR2 YFSETQ. The CDR3 has 14 amino acids.

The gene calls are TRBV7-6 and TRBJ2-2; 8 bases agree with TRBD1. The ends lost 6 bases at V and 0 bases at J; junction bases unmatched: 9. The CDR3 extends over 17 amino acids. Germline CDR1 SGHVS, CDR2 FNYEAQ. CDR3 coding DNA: TGTGCCAGCAGGGGAGGACAGGGAACTTCGAACACCGGGGAGCTGTTTTTT. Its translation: CASRGGQGTSNTGELFF.

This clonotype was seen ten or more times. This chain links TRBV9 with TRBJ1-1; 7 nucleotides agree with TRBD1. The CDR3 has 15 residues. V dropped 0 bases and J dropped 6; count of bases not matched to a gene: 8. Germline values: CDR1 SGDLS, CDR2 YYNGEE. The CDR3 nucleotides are TGTGCCAGCAGCGTAGAAGTAGGGGGCGAATCTGAAGCTTTCTTT. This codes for CASSVEVGGESEAFF.